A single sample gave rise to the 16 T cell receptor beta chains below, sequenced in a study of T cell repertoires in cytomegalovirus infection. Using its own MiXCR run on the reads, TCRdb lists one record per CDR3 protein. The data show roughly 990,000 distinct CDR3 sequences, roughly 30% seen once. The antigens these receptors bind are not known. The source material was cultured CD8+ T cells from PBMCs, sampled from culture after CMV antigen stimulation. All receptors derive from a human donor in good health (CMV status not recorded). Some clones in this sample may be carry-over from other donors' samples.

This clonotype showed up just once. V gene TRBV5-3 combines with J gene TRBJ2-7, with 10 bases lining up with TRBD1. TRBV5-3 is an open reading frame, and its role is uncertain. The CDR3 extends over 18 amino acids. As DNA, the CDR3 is TGTGCCAGCAGCTTCTCGACAGGGGGCGCGCAATTGGGCTACGAGCAGTACGTC. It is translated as CASSFSTGGAQLGYEQYV.

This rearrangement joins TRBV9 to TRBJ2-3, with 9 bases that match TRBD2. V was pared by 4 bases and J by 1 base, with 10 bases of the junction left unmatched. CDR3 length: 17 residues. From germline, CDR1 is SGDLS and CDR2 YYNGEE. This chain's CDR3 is CASSPGTSTRRTDTQYF. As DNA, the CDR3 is TGTGCCAGCAGCCCGGGGACTAGCACCCGCCGCACAGATACGCAGTATTTT.

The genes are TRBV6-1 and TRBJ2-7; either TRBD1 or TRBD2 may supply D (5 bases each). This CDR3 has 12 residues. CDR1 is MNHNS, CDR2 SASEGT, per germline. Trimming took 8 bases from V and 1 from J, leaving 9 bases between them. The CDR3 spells CASGGASYEQYF. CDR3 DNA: TGTGCCAGCGGGGGTGCATCCTACGAGCAGTACTTC.

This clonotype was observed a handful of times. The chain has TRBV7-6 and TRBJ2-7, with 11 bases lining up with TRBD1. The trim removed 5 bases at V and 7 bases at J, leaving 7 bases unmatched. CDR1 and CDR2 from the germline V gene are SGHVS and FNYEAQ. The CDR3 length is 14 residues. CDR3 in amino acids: CASSLGTGGGEQYF. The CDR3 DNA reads TGTGCCAGCAGCCTGGGGACAGGGGGTGGGGAGCAGTACTTC.

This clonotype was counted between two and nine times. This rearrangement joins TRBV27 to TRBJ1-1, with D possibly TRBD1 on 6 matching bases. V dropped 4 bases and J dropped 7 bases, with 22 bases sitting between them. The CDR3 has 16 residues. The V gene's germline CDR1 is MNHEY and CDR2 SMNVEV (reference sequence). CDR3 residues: CASSSRTGIVIDEAFF. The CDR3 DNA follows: TGTGCCAGCAGTTCCAGAACAGGGATAGTTATCGATGAAGCTTTCTTT.

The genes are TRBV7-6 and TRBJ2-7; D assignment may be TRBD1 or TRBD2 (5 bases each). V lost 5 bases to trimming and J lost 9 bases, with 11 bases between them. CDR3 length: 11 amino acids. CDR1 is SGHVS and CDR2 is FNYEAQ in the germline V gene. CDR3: CASSQGPAQYF. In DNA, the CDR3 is TGTGCCAGCAGCCAGGGACCCGCGCAGTACTTC.

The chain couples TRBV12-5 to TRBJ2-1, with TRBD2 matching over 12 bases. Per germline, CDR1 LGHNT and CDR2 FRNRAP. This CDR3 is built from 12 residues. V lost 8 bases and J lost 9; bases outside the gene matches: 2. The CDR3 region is CASLAGGTEQFF. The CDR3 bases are TGTGCTAGTCTAGCGGGGGGGACTGAGCAGTTCTTC.

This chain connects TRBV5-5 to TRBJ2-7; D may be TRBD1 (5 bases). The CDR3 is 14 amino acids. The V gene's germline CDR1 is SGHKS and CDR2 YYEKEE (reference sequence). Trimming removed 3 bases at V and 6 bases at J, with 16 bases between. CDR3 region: CASSSKTDSGEQYV. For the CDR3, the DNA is TGTGCCAGCAGCTCGAAGACAGACTCCGGCGAGCAGTACGTC.

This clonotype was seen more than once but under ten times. CDR3 in amino acids: CSARENSRPEAFF. The CDR3 DNA reads as TGCAGTGCTAGAGAAAATTCCAGACCTGAAGCTTTCTTT. This chain uses TRBV20-1 with TRBJ1-1, with no clear D. The CDR3 covers 13 residues. V shed 0 bases and J shed 6 bases, with 11 bases lying between them. Germline loops: CDR1 DFQATT, CDR2 SNEGSKA (reference sequence).

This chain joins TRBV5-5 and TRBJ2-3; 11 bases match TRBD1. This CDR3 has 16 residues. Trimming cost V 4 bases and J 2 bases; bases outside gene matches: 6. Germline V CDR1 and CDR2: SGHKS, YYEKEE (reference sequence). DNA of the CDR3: TGTGCCAGCAGCCTGGAAGGACAGGGGGCCACAGATACGCAGTATTTT. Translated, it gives CASSLEGQGATDTQYF.

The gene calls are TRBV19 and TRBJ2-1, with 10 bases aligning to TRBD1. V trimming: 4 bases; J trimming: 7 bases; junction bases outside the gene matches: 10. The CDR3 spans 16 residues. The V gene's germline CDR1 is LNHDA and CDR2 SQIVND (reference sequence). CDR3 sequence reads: CASSTPGTGVENEQFF. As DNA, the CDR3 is TGTGCCAGTAGTACGCCCGGGACAGGGGTCGAGAATGAGCAGTTCTTC.

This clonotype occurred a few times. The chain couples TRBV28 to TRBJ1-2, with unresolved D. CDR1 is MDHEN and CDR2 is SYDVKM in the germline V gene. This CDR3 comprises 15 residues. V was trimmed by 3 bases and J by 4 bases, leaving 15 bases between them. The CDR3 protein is CASSFYPPGTYGYTF. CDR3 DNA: TGTGCCAGCAGTTTTTATCCCCCAGGAACCTATGGCTACACCTTC.

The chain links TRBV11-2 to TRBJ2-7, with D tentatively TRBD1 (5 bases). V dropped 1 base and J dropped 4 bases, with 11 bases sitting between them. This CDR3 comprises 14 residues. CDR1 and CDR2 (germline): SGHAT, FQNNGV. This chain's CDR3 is CASSLAARVYEQYF. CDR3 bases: TGTGCCAGCAGCTTAGCGGCCAGGGTATACGAGCAGTACTTC.

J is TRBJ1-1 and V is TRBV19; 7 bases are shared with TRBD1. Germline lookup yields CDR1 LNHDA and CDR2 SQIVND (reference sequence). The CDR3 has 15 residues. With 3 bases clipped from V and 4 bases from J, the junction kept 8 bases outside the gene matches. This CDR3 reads CASSISGRGATEAFF. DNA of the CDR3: TGTGCCAGTAGTATTTCCGGCAGGGGGGCCACTGAAGCTTTCTTT.

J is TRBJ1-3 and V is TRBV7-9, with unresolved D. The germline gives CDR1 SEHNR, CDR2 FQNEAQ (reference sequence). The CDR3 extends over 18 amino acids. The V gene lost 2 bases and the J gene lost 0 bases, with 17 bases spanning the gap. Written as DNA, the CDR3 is TGTGCCAGCAGCTTAACTCTAGGCGCCTCAAGCTCTGGAAACACCATATATTTT. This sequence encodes CASSLTLGASSSGNTIYF.

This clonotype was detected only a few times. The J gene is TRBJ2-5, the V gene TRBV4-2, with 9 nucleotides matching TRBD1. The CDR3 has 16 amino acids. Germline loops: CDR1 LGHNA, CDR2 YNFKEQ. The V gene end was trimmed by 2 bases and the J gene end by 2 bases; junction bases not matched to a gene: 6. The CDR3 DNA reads TGTGCCAGCAGCCAAAGGGACAGGGTTTTGCAAGAGACCCAGTACTTC. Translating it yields CASSQRDRVLQETQYF.